This TCR beta chain was identified during a study of blood T cell repertoires in COVID-19. On the study more broadly: The United States, Italy and Spain supplied acute and convalescent COVID-19 samples. From T cells, B-cell-depleted T cells, or PBMCs came the material, which was cDNA or gDNA.

V trimming: 2 bases; J trimming: 9 bases; junction bases outside the gene matches: 5. The CDR3 is made up of 15 amino acids. Germline loops: CDR1 SGHTA, CDR2 FQGNSA. Original data processing: Estimation of nucleated cell counts relied on the amplification of reference gene primers. Method: immunoSEQ multiplex PCR; TCRdb's copy keeps in-frame clones and lacks some. That table supplies the V and J calls and clone size; D and trimming were determined from the DNA. Among 87,000 or so clones listed, about nine tenths were seen once. This TCR came from a woman of 80 years or more with acute or convalescent COVID-19. Sequencing input: peripheral blood. The gene calls are TRBV7-2 and TRBJ2-1, with TRBD1 identical over 12 bases. CDR3 in DNA: TGTGCCAGCAGCTTAAAGGGACAGGGGGCGGGTGAGCAGTTCTTC. Translation: CASSLKGQGAGEQFF.